What follows describes a single T cell receptor (beta chain). No antigen is known for it. Base qualities were left out, and no much larger clone turns up one base away. TRIzol reagent was used to extract blood RNA from unsorted whole blood, while the DNeasy Blood & Tissue kit provided the germline DNA. Patients had chronic HBV infection and were treatment-naive at sampling. Before surgery, 3.5 to 4 milliliters of peripheral blood were drawn into K2EDTA tubes. This entry belongs to a study of tumor-infiltrating lymphocytes in primary liver carcinoma (dated by TCRdb to 2016 to 2017). At the level of the whole study: Surgical resection was performed in China between November 2015 and early 2016 on about 5 patients with histopathologically diagnosed primary liver carcinoma. Technical replicate repertoires showed high reproducibility, with mean shared-clone rates around 0.9 and correlation coefficients above 0.95. Each sample produced roughly 3.65 to 7.5 million productive TCRbeta reads, and read depth showed no significant difference between tissue types. The five patients had tumors staged T1-T3 N0M0, with maximum diameters ranging from about 4.2 to 10 cm. Hepatocellular carcinoma (four) or combined HCC and intrahepatic cholangiocarcinoma (one) was present in the five patients, who were three men and two women aged 30 to 69 years. Across five regions of each liver tumor, along with adjacent normal tissue and blood, the study brought together TCRbeta repertoire sequencing, expression microarrays and whole-exome sequencing. A total of 35 or so specimens from 5 patients, comprising 25 or so tumor regions, 5 adjacent noncancerous liver tissues and 5 peripheral blood samples, were covered by TCRbeta repertoire sequencing.

General findings and caveats noted by the study authors: Because only the TCR beta chain was sequenced and unpaired alpha chains were not captured, true repertoire diversity is likely underestimated. Comparison of CD4+ and CD8+ T cell repertoires was precluded by the use of bulk unsorted samples. Repertoire overlap was higher between tumor regions (mean roughly 35%) than tumor-adjacent (17%) or tumor-blood (14%) pairs, consistent with antigen-driven expansion. The study included only five patients, and the authors note findings should be validated in a larger study. The top 250 clones made up a significantly larger repertoire fraction in tumors than in blood (p = 0.039).

Measured from the cysteine to the phenylalanine, the CDR3 is 12 residues long. The DNA shown is the 36-base CDR3, in frame from base 1. The germline V gene (reference sequence) supplies CDR1 SEHNR and CDR2 FQNEAQ. V sheds 5 bases and J sheds 5 bases, leaving 7 bases between their ends. Starting from about 500 ng total RNA, TCRbeta-specific cDNA was produced by reverse transcription with a constant-region primer and ProtoScript II reverse transcriptase. The TCRbeta libraries were prepared through three rounds of nested multiplex PCR following a slightly modified ARM-PCR procedure. Multiplex TRBV1-TRBV30 forward primers and a Cbeta reverse primer were used in the first two PCR rounds, each of which was run for roughly 10 cycles. Sample barcodes and Illumina adapters were attached in a final 25-cycle PCR using Deep VentR polymerase. Before sequencing, amplicons between 200 and 500 bp were purified from gel using a QIAquick gel extraction kit. The TCRbeta amplicons were sequenced with 250-bp paired-end reads on an Illumina HiSeq 2500. On the authors' methods: Quality trimming of reads was performed with Trimmomatic v0.33, and paired reads were merged with FLASH v1.2.11 so that full CDR3 sequences could be recovered. V, D and J germline segments were assigned to the rearranged TCRbeta sequences using MiGEC v1.2.1b. Clonotype statistics and Shannon-Wiener diversity indices were computed with VDJtools v1.0.0. Except for diversity analysis, only the 250 most abundant clonotypes of each sample were used in subsequent analyses to reduce sampling bias. TCRdb's own reprocessing of the public reads used fastp at Q25 and MiXCR and kept productive beta chains. CDR3 protein duplicates are merged, each entry listing the most common genes and DNA. TCRdb's processing, not the study's, gives the V and J calls here. Recorded for this sample are 310,000 or so distinct CDR3 sequences; roughly two thirds of them occurred a single time. Under 8.5% of the sample belongs to the ten largest clones.

This TCR was recovered from a man aged 35 to 55 with primary liver carcinoma and hepatitis B virus infection. Sequenced sample: peripheral blood. In this chain, TRBV7-9 is recombined with TRBJ2-1, with the D gene not confidently named. The nucleotide sequence is TGTGCCAGCAGCCCGAACCACAATGAGCAGTTCTTC. Its amino acids are CASSPNHNEQFF.